This T cell receptor beta chain was recovered during a study of T cell repertoires in cytomegalovirus infection. TCRdb fed the reads into MiXCR, producing one record per CDR3 protein. The sample lists around 300,000 distinct CDR3 sequences, 8% to 9.5% occurring once. V lost 4 bases, J lost 4 bases, and 4 bases stayed unmatched. Germline loops: CDR1 SGHVS, CDR2 FNYEAQ. The CDR3 consists of 14 residues. The chain employs TRBV7-6 and TRBJ2-5, with 9 bases identical to TRBD2. The TCR comes from a human donor in good health (CMV status not recorded). Some clones in this sample may be carry-over from other donors' samples. Material: PBMCs. CDR3 in amino acids: CASSWGSGGETQYF. In DNA, the CDR3 is TGTGCCAGCAGCTGGGGTAGCGGGGGAGAGACCCAGTACTTC.